This T cell receptor beta chain was recovered during a study of vaccination effects on CD4 cells after COVID-19. In regard to this clone: The antigen is unknown.

Germline lookup yields CDR1 SGHAT and CDR2 FQNNGV. This CDR3 has 18 residues. J lost 2 bases, V lost 5 bases, and 10 bases had no gene match. Prior to sequencing, the ViraFEST assay stimulated PBMC with viral peptide pools, which expanded the antigen-specific CD4+ T cells. Culture lasted roughly 9 days before CD4+ T cell isolation. It was two doses of either the BNT162b2 or mRNA-1273 vaccine that participants received. Clones were sequenced by immunoSEQ multiplex PCR, and TCRdb holds only the in-frame ones, with some missing. The sample yields roughly 41,000 clones, over 60% seen once. Whole-study findings and limits: The study dataset contains few convalescent patients and includes no early post-infection timepoints. Clones of infection and vaccine origin contracted markedly late after vaccination.

This specimen was CD4+ T cells from PBMCs cultured with HCoV-OC43 spike peptides, taken after COVID-19 vaccination. Subset defined: HCoV-OC43 spike overlapping peptide pool stimulation. The clonotype originates from a human donor who received a COVID-19 vaccine. The chain uses TRBV11-2 and TRBJ2-1, with 12 nucleotides matching TRBD2. In DNA form, the CDR3 reads TGTGCCAGCAGCCCTAGACTAGCGGGAGTATCTGCCTACAATGAGCAGTTCTTC. Translated, it gives CASSPRLAGVSAYNEQFF. Filled out from reference TRBV11-2 and TRBJ2-1, the complete variable domain reads EAGVAQSPRYKIIEKRQSVAFWCNPISGHATLYWYQQILGQGPKLLIQFQNNGVVDDSQLPKDRFSAERLKGVDSTLKIQPAKLEDSAVYLCASSPRLAGVSAYNEQFFGPGTRLTVL.